This T cell receptor beta chain was obtained from a study of blood T cells in healthy people across ages. CDR3 length: 16 residues. Germline CDR1 reads MDHEN; CDR2 reads SYDVKM. The V and J ends lost 6 bases and 1 base respectively, with 17 bases between them. Next came a second PCR, run for 7 to 11 cycles, which used a sample-barcoded 5' primer along with a J-beta primer mix. TCRdb ran MiXCR on the 5' RACE reads and lists one entry per CDR3 protein. The sample yields about a million distinct CDR3 sequences, roughly 48% seen once. The TCR sequence derives from a man in his thirties or forties in good health. What was sequenced was blood. V and J are TRBV28 and TRBJ2-3, with D possibly TRBD2 on 6 matching bases. As DNA, the CDR3 is TGTGCCAGCAGCCGAAATTGGGGGGTCGGCACAGATACGCAGTATTTT. Translated, it gives CASSRNWGVGTDTQYF.